This entry lists 30 T cell receptor beta chains sequenced from one sample in a study of blood T cell repertoires in COVID-19. The table came from immunoSEQ multiplex PCR; TCRdb's copy has only in-frame clones and leaves some out. The data hold about 24,000 clones, with under 90% observed a single time. Sequences were obtained from peripheral blood. The receptors derive from a woman aged 70-85 years with active COVID-19.

The gene calls are TRBV7-9 and TRBJ1-5; 9 bases line up with TRBD1. The germline V gene encodes CDR1 SEHNR and CDR2 FQNEAQ (reference sequence). V shed 1 base and J 1 base; nucleotides not matched to a gene: 2. The CDR3 runs to 16 residues. This CDR3 reads CASSLGTGASNQPQHF. CDR3 bases: TGTGCCAGCAGCTTAGGGACAGGGGCGAGCAATCAGCCCCAGCATTTT.

This clone was detected only once. The V and J genes are TRBV7-8 and TRBJ2-1, with 7 bases identical to TRBD1. Trimming took 4 bases from V and 1 from J; bases not matched to a gene: 4. Germline lookup yields CDR1 SGHVS and CDR2 FQNEAQ. The CDR3 sequence is 15 residues long. The CDR3 here is CASSSDRASYNEQFF. The CDR3, as DNA: TGTGCCAGCAGCTCTGACAGGGCGTCCTACAATGAGCAGTTCTTC.

Written as DNA, the CDR3 is TGTGCCAGCAGCTTGGGCTTACAGGGCTACGAGCAGTACTTC. As protein: CASSLGLQGYEQYF. This chain uses TRBV5-5 with TRBJ2-7; a possible D gene is TRBD1 (6 bases). From germline, CDR1 is SGHKS and CDR2 YYEKEE (reference sequence). The CDR3 contains 14 residues. V lost 0 bases and J lost 3, with 10 bases in between.

The chain couples TRBV6-2 or TRBV6-3 to TRBJ2-7; TRBD1 agrees at 9 bases. This CDR3 is 15 amino acids long. Trimming cost V 7 bases and J 2 bases; bases outside gene matches: 9. Germline V gene data show CDR1 as MNHEY and CDR2 as SVGEGT. CDR3 bases: TGTGCCAGCATCCCCGACAGGGGGGCCCCCTACGAGCAGTACTTC. Its protein is CASIPDRGAPYEQYF.

The chain employs TRBV19 and TRBJ2-1, with 14 nucleotides matching TRBD2. Trimming took 3 bases from V and 3 from J; bases not matched to a gene: 1. In germline, CDR1 is LNHDA, CDR2 SQIVND (reference sequence). The CDR3 extends over 16 amino acids. CDR3 sequence reads: CASSIGLAGGYNEQFF. The CDR3, as DNA: TGTGCCAGTAGTATCGGACTAGCGGGGGGCTACAATGAGCAGTTCTTC.

V and J are TRBV28 and TRBJ2-5; possibly TRBD1 for D (6 bases). This CDR3 contains 14 residues. Germline V CDR1 and CDR2: MDHEN, SYDVKM. Trimming took off 7 bases at V and 5 bases at J, with 17 bases between the two ends. In DNA, the CDR3 is TGTGCCAGCACCTCGGGACACCCTCGGGAGACCCAGTACTTC. This codes for CASTSGHPRETQYF.

V is TRBV15 and J is TRBJ2-2; D not resolved. Germline V CDR1 and CDR2: LNHNV, YYDKDF (reference sequence). The CDR3 is 16 residues long. The V and J ends lost 3 bases and 6 bases respectively, with 17 bases between them. CDR3 sequence: CATSSSPGALAGELFF. CDR3 bases: TGTGCCACCAGCAGTTCCCCTGGTGCGTTGGCCGGGGAGCTGTTTTTT.

The gene calls are TRBV3-1 (or the pseudogene TRBV3-2) and TRBJ2-7, with 16 positions matching TRBD2. Germline lookup yields CDR1 LGHDT and CDR2 YNNKEL (reference sequence). There are 17 residues in the CDR3. V was clipped by 7 bases and J by 0 bases; unmatched bases: 6. CDR3 sequence: CASTRGLAGGSSYEQYF. CDR3 sequence (DNA): TGTGCCAGCACCCGGGGACTAGCGGGGGGGAGCTCCTACGAGCAGTACTTC.

The J gene is TRBJ2-3, the V gene TRBV28; D is possibly TRBD1 (5 bases). Trimming shortened V by 4 bases and J by 1 base, and 21 bases separated the two germline ends. CDR3 length equals 18 residues. Germline lookup yields CDR1 MDHEN and CDR2 SYDVKM. CDR3 sequence reads: CASSYNQGVLGGTDTQYF. In nucleotides, the CDR3 is TGTGCCAGCAGTTACAACCAGGGCGTCCTTGGAGGCACAGATACGCAGTATTTT.

The chain combines TRBV2 with TRBJ2-7; 7 bases match TRBD1. CDR1 and CDR2 from the germline V gene are SNHLY and FYNNEI. The CDR3 contains 14 residues. The trim removed 4 bases at V and 1 base at J, leaving 4 bases unmatched. The DNA for the CDR3 is TGTGCCAGCAGTGCCGGGACAGAGTCCTACGAGCAGTACTTC. This encodes CASSAGTESYEQYF.

The rearrangement uses TRBV19 and TRBJ2-7; possibly TRBD2 for D (6 bases). CDR1 is LNHDA and CDR2 is SQIVND in the germline V gene (reference sequence). The CDR3 totals 18 residues. The V gene lost 3 bases and the J gene lost 0 bases, with 21 bases spanning the gap. This chain's CDR3 is CASSIGTGTAASSYEQYF. The CDR3 DNA sequence: TGTGCCAGTAGTATCGGGACTGGTACGGCGGCAAGCTCCTACGAGCAGTACTTC.

The chain carries TRBV5-4 and TRBJ2-3; 7 bases are shared with TRBD2. The V and J ends lost 4 bases and 4 bases, in that order; junction bases with no gene match: 9. Germline loops: CDR1 SGHNT, CDR2 YYREEE (reference sequence). The CDR3 consists of 15 residues. The CDR3 nucleotides are TGTGCCAGCAGCCAAAGGACTAGTTGGGCAGATACGCAGTATTTT. Amino acid sequence: CASSQRTSWADTQYF.

This chain uses TRBV20-1 with TRBJ1-5, with a possible D match to TRBD1 (6 bases). The germline V and J ends were trimmed by 3 bases and 7 bases, with 13 bases remaining between them. Germline assignment: CDR1 DFQATT and CDR2 SNEGSKA (reference sequence). This CDR3 is 13 amino acids long. CDR3 sequence reads: CSASLGGGQPQHF. As DNA, the CDR3 is TGCAGTGCTAGTTTGGGAGGGGGACAGCCCCAGCATTTT.

This sequence joins TRBV5-4 and TRBJ2-1; 11 nucleotides match TRBD2. Germline CDR1 and CDR2: SGHNT and YYREEE (reference sequence). The J segment lost 9 bases and the V segment lost 0 bases, leaving 2 bases of the junction unmatched. The CDR3 loop spans 14 amino acids. CDR3 residues: CASSLVAGGGEQFF. CDR3 DNA: TGTGCCAGCAGCTTGGTAGCGGGAGGGGGTGAGCAGTTCTTC.

The chain joins TRBV4-2 to TRBJ1-4, with 12 bases aligning to TRBD1. The CDR3 runs to 19 residues. Germline assignment: CDR1 LGHNA and CDR2 YNFKEQ. Unmatched junction bases numbered 7, after V lost 0 bases and J lost 2 bases. The CDR3 sequence: CASSQDPLGQGATNEKLFF. In DNA form, the CDR3 reads TGTGCCAGCAGCCAAGATCCTTTGGGACAGGGGGCCACTAATGAAAAACTGTTTTTT.

J is TRBJ1-1 and V is TRBV5-1; D remains ambiguous. This CDR3 has 14 residues. Germline lookup yields CDR1 SGHRS and CDR2 YFSETQ. V was shortened by 2 bases and J by 1 base, with 9 bases between the two germline ends. CDR3 bases: TGCGCCAGCAGCTTTGATCCGGGGAACACTGAAGCTTTCTTT. It is translated as CASSFDPGNTEAFF.

The chain's CDR3 is CASSLIRNTGELFF. DNA of the CDR3: TGTGCCAGCAGCTTAATTAGGAACACCGGGGAGCTGTTTTTT. The chain uses TRBV11-2 and TRBJ2-2; the D is unclear. Trimming shortened V by 2 bases and J by 1 base, and 5 bases separated the two germline ends. This CDR3 spans 14 amino acids. From germline, CDR1 is SGHAT and CDR2 FQNNGV.

The CDR3 DNA reads as TGTGCCAGCAGCCACGGCGCAGGTAATTCACCCCTCCACTTT. Protein product: CASSHGAGNSPLHF. J is TRBJ1-6 and V is TRBV9; D unresolved. CDR3 length: 14 residues. The ends were cut back, 4 bases at V and 6 bases at J, with 11 bases in the middle. Per germline, CDR1 SGDLS and CDR2 YYNGEE.

The J gene is TRBJ1-1, the V gene TRBV12-3 or TRBV12-4; 7 bases fit TRBD1. V lost 3 bases, J lost 3 bases, and 1 base stayed unmatched. The CDR3 consists of 13 residues. CDR3 region: CASSFTGDTEAFF. CDR3 nucleotides: TGTGCCAGCAGTTTTACAGGGGACACTGAAGCTTTCTTT.

The chain employs TRBV6-6 and TRBJ1-1, with D unclear. This CDR3 contains 13 residues. The V end was cut by 5 bases, the J end by 0 bases, with 7 bases between. The V gene's germline CDR1 is MNHNY and CDR2 SVGAGI (reference sequence). The chain's CDR3 is CASSPSVNTEAFF. CDR3 DNA sequence: TGTGCCAGCAGTCCCTCGGTGAACACTGAAGCTTTCTTT.

The chain combines TRBV30 with TRBJ1-1, with 7 bases identical to TRBD1. The CDR3 contains 20 residues. The V gene end was trimmed by 5 bases and the J gene end by 1 base; junction bases not matched to a gene: 25. The germline V gene encodes CDR1 GTSNPN and CDR2 SVGIG (reference sequence). Written as DNA, the CDR3 is TGTGCCTGGGAGACTACTCGACAGGGAGGAAAGCCTCTAAAGAACACTGAAGCTTTCTTT. Protein product: CAWETTRQGGKPLKNTEAFF.

The V call is TRBV24-1, the J call TRBJ2-5; a possible D gene is TRBD1 (6 bases). Trimming stripped 7 bases from V and 5 bases from J, with 13 bases between. CDR3 length: 13 residues. Germline V gives CDR1 KGHDR, CDR2 SFDVKD. CDR3 in amino acids: CATSSGVLETQYF. CDR3 coding DNA: TGTGCCACCAGCTCAGGGGTCCTGGAGACCCAGTACTTC.

The chain carries TRBV12-3 or TRBV12-4 and TRBJ2-1, with D possibly matching TRBD2 (6 bases). V was pared by 4 bases and J by 10 bases, with 14 bases between. The CDR3 contains 13 residues. CDR3 nucleotides: TGTGCCAGCAGTTCCCCGGGGAGGTCAGAGCAGTTCTTC. Its protein is CASSSPGRSEQFF.

The J gene is TRBJ2-1, the V gene TRBV12-3 or TRBV12-4, with D possibly being TRBD2 (5 bases). Trimming cost V 5 bases and J 0 bases, with 5 bases left between them. This CDR3 spans 13 amino acids. In DNA form, the CDR3 reads TGTGCCAGCAGTCGGGGCTCCTACAATGAGCAGTTCTTC. This translates into CASSRGSYNEQFF.

This clone is a singleton in its sample. This CDR3 reads CASSSPGPRGYGYTF. As DNA, the CDR3 is TGTGCCAGCAGCTCACCGGGCCCCAGGGGCTATGGCTACACCTTC. The rearrangement joins TRBV13 to TRBJ1-2; a weak D match, TRBD1 (6 bases). The length of the CDR3 is 15 residues. Per the germline V gene, CDR1 is PRHDT and CDR2 is FYEKMQ (reference sequence). Trimming left V 4 bases short and J 4 bases short, with 16 bases between. Full variable domain (rest looked up from reference TRBV13 and TRBJ1-2): AAGVIQSPRHLIKEKRETATLKCYPIPRHDTVYWYQQGPGQDPQFLISFYEKMQSDKGSIPDRFSAQQFSDYHSELNMSSLELGDSALYFCASSSPGPRGYGYTFGSGTRLTVV.

The V gene is TRBV5-1, the J gene TRBJ2-3; a possible D gene is TRBD2 (5 bases). V shed 4 bases and J shed 5 bases, with 17 bases lying between them. This CDR3 is built from 15 residues. Germline CDR1 is SGHRS and CDR2 is YFSETQ. This CDR3 is CASSPDSGREDTQYF. In nucleotides, the CDR3 is TGCGCCAGCAGCCCGGACTCTGGGCGTGAAGATACGCAGTATTTT.

The gene calls are TRBV7-5 and TRBJ2-1; TRBD2 is taken as the D call from the table, unchecked against the DNA. TRBV7-5 is a pseudogene. The CDR3 length is 15 residues. The CDR3 reads CVRSLVKAGGNEQFF. The DNA of the CDR3 is TGTGTCAGAAGCTTAGTAAAAGCGGGGGGGAATGAGCAGTTCTTC.

CDR3 bases: TGTGCCAGCAGCTTGTTTCCGCGGCCATCAGATACGCAGTATTTT. Encoded protein: CASSLFPRPSDTQYF. The chain is built from TRBV5-4 and TRBJ2-3; D unclear. Germline V gene data show CDR1 as SGHNT and CDR2 as YYREEE (reference sequence). V was shortened by 1 base and J by 4 bases, with 13 bases between the two germline ends. The CDR3 extends over 15 amino acids.

This chain's CDR3 is CASSSGRGGANEQFF. Written as DNA, the CDR3 is TGTGCCAGCAGCTCAGGGCGAGGGGGGGCCAATGAGCAGTTCTTC. V is TRBV7-2 and J is TRBJ2-1; possible D gene TRBD2, 7 bases. CDR1 and CDR2 (germline): SGHTA, FQGNSA. V lost 4 bases and J lost 6, with 16 bases in between. The CDR3 runs 15 residues.

The CDR3 reads CASSPGQGVETQYF. In DNA form, the CDR3 reads TGTGCCAGCAGCCCGGGACAGGGCGTGGAGACCCAGTACTTC. The chain employs TRBV5-8 and TRBJ2-5; 9 nucleotides agree with TRBD1. From germline, CDR1 is SGHTS and CDR2 YDEGEE. This CDR3 has 14 amino acids. J was trimmed by 5 bases and V by 4 bases; bases with no gene match: 6.